One and the same sample provided the 32 T cell receptor beta chains below, sequenced in a study. Via MiXCR, TCRdb re-called the RT-PCR reads, giving one row per CDR3 protein. The table has hundreds of thousands of distinct CDR3 sequences, over 12% seen once. Sequenced sample: memory CD4+ T cells from blood. The receptors stem from a female donor in good health, serving as a healthy control.

This clonotype was seen a few times. J is TRBJ2-7 and V is TRBV27, with TRBD2 matching over 15 bases. Germline V CDR1 and CDR2: MNHEY, SMNVEV (reference sequence). Losses at the gene ends were 6 bases for V and 5 bases for J; bases not matched to a gene: 2. The length of the CDR3 is 14 residues. The CDR3 loop is CASRGLAGGHEQYF. DNA for the CDR3: TGTGCCAGCAGAGGACTAGCGGGAGGGCACGAGCAGTACTTC.

The chain joins TRBV9 to TRBJ1-2, with D possibly TRBD1 on 5 matching bases. CDR1 is SGDLS, CDR2 YYNGEE, per germline. Trimming left V 4 bases short and J 8 bases short, with 21 bases between. The CDR3 runs 15 residues. The DNA for the CDR3 is TGTGCCAGCAGCCCACCCCCGGCCGCAGGGAGAGGCTACACCTTC. Amino acid sequence: CASSPPPAAGRGYTF. Using reference TRBV9 and TRBJ1-2 for the parts outside the CDR3, the full variable domain is DSGVTQTPKHLITATGQRVTLRCSPRSGDLSVYWYQQSLDQGLQFLIQYYNGEERAKGNILERFSAQQFPDLHSELNLSSLELGDSALYFCASSPPPAAGRGYTFGSGTRLTVV.

This clonotype was found once. The chain carries TRBV6-2 or TRBV6-3 and TRBJ2-1; D perhaps matches TRBD2 (5 bases). The CDR3 consists of 16 residues. Germline V gene sequence: CDR1 MNHEY, CDR2 SVGEGT. V was clipped by 5 bases and J by 2 bases, with 16 bases between them. The chain's CDR3 is CASSRLATGAYNEQFF. The DNA for the CDR3 is TGTGCCAGCAGTCGCCTCGCGACCGGGGCCTACAATGAGCAGTTCTTC.

The V and J genes are TRBV5-5 and TRBJ1-3; TRBD1 matches 7 bases. Germline values: CDR1 SGHKS, CDR2 YYEKEE (reference sequence). The length of the CDR3 is 17 residues. V shed 4 bases and J 4 bases; nucleotides not matched to a gene: 14. The CDR3 here is CASSLGTASQGGNTIYF. The CDR3 bases are TGTGCCAGCAGCCTGGGGACAGCTAGTCAGGGGGGAAACACCATATATTTT.

This clonotype was recorded a few times. The CDR3 spells CASSSRPDPDTQYF. DNA for the CDR3: TGTGCCAGCAGCTCGCGCCCGGACCCAGATACGCAGTATTTT. The V and J genes are TRBV7-2 and TRBJ2-3; D remains ambiguous. From germline, CDR1 is SGHTA and CDR2 FQGNSA. V was cut by 4 bases and J by 4 bases, with 12 bases left in between. There are 14 residues in the CDR3.

This clonotype was seen more than once but under ten times. The chain's CDR3 is CASSEGRPYTF. The CDR3 region has the DNA TGTGCCAGCAGTGAAGGGAGACCGTACACCTTC. This chain connects TRBV6-1 to TRBJ1-2; D call uncertain. CDR1 is MNHNS, CDR2 SASEGT, per germline. Trimming took 1 base from V and 11 from J, leaving 8 bases between them. This CDR3 has 11 amino acids.

This clonotype was seen only a few times. CDR3 sequence (DNA): TGTGCCAGCTCACCCGGGGTGAGGACTTACAATGAGCAGTTCTTC. It codes for CASSPGVRTYNEQFF. The chain is built from TRBV18 and TRBJ2-1, with D maybe TRBD2 (5 bases). Germline CDR1 and CDR2: KGHSH and LQKENI. CDR3 length: 15 residues. The V end lost 3 bases, the J end lost 4 bases, and 13 bases lay between the germline ends.

The chain links TRBV27 to TRBJ1-5; D is possibly TRBD1 (5 bases). This CDR3 region has 16 residues. Trimming removed 2 bases from V and 2 bases from J, with 13 bases in between. Germline V gene data show CDR1 as MNHEY and CDR2 as SMNVEV (reference sequence). CDR3: CASSLAGLGGNQPQHF. The CDR3 nucleotides read TGTGCCAGCAGTTTAGCAGGGCTAGGCGGCAATCAGCCCCAGCATTTT.

The chain combines TRBV5-1 with TRBJ2-1; D gene uncertain. Between the trimmed V and J ends, which lost 5 bases and 9 bases, there was a span of 18 bases. This CDR3 has 14 amino acids. Germline CDR1 and CDR2: SGHRS and YFSETQ. The CDR3 reads CASRLAPEWGEQFF. In DNA form, the CDR3 reads TGCGCCAGCAGATTAGCCCCAGAGTGGGGTGAGCAGTTCTTC.

The chain joins TRBV7-2 to TRBJ2-3, with 7 bases lining up with TRBD2. The V gene's germline CDR1 is SGHTA and CDR2 FQGNSA. The junction had 11 bases not matched to a gene; V was cut back by 5 bases and J by 3 bases. There are 16 residues in the CDR3. CDR3 sequence: CASSPQSGIGTDTQYF. The CDR3 DNA sequence: TGTGCCAGCAGCCCCCAGAGCGGGATTGGAACAGATACGCAGTATTTT.

The chain carries TRBV5-1 and TRBJ2-2, with 8 bases fitting TRBD2. The CDR3 totals 16 residues. V gave up 3 bases and J gave up 1 base; unmatched junction bases: 5. Germline V gene lookup returns CDR1 SGHRS and CDR2 YFSETQ. The CDR3 bases are TGCGCCAGCAGCTCCAGCGGGAGTGGGAACACCGGGGAGCTGTTTTTT. Its translation is CASSSSGSGNTGELFF.

This clonotype appeared a few times. One end of the junction is discordant with germline, which a read error may explain. This chain connects TRBV3-1 to TRBJ1-4, with 9 bases that match TRBD1. The germline CDR1 and CDR2 sequences are LGHDT and YNNKEL (reference sequence). This CDR3 has 15 residues. The DNA of the CDR3 is TGTGCCAGCAACCAAAGGTGGACAGGGGATGAAAAACTGTTTTTT. Amino acids: CASNQRWTGDEKLFF.

This clonotype was detected ten times or more. The chain couples TRBV11-2 to TRBJ1-5; 9 nucleotides line up with TRBD1. The germline CDR1 and CDR2 sequences are SGHAT and FQNNGV. V dropped 5 bases and J dropped 6; count of bases not matched to a gene: 8. There are 15 residues in the CDR3. The CDR3 protein is CASSRNTGGGQPQHF. DNA for the CDR3: TGTGCCAGCAGCCGTAACACAGGGGGCGGTCAGCCCCAGCATTTT.

This clonotype was detected many times. The chain combines TRBV24-1 with TRBJ2-7; possibly TRBD1 for D (5 bases). V shed 4 bases and J shed 3 bases, with 6 bases lying between them. The CDR3 has 12 amino acids. CDR1 is KGHDR, CDR2 SFDVKD, per germline. The CDR3 spells CATSEQGYEQYF. The CDR3 bases are TGTGCCACCAGTGAGCAGGGCTACGAGCAGTACTTC.

The chain is built from TRBV5-1 and TRBJ1-1; D not resolved. This CDR3 spans 14 amino acids. The V end was cut by 1 base, the J end by 5 bases, with 12 bases between. The germline V gene encodes CDR1 SGHRS and CDR2 YFSETQ. CDR3 sequence: CASSLSQAMTEAFF. The CDR3 DNA follows: TGCGCCAGCAGCTTGTCCCAAGCCATGACTGAAGCTTTCTTT.

The V gene is TRBV10-3, the J gene TRBJ2-2; tentative D call: TRBD1 (6 bases). The CDR3 length is 17 residues. The V gene's germline CDR1 is ENHRY and CDR2 SYGVKD. The V gene lost 8 bases and the J gene lost 0 bases, with 19 bases spanning the gap. CDR3 nucleotides: TGTGCCATCTCCCGGGACACGACCGGTTCGAACACCGGGGAGCTGTTTTTT. Residues: CAISRDTTGSNTGELFF.

This clonotype was observed once. The chain carries TRBV20-1 and TRBJ2-7; 8 positions match TRBD1. CDR3 size: 15 residues. J lost 4 bases, V lost 6 bases, and 14 bases had no gene match. Germline CDR1 DFQATT, CDR2 SNEGSKA (reference sequence). For the CDR3, the DNA is TGCAGTGCCGAACTAACTCTGACAGGGGAGTACGAGCAGTACTTC. Translation: CSAELTLTGEYEQYF.

This clonotype was counted ten times or more. The rearrangement uses TRBV20-1 and TRBJ2-1; 14 bases are shared with TRBD2. CDR1 is DFQATT and CDR2 is SNEGSKA in the germline V gene (reference sequence). Unmatched junction bases numbered 2, after V lost 3 bases and J lost 10 bases. This CDR3 is 13 amino acids long. CDR3 coding DNA: TGCAGTGCTAGCGGACTAGCGGGAGGCGAGCAGTTCTTC. Translation: CSASGLAGGEQFF.

The chain has TRBV7-2 and TRBJ1-5; maybe TRBD1 (5 bases). Per germline, CDR1 SGHTA and CDR2 FQGNSA. The CDR3 runs to 13 residues. V gave up 4 bases and J gave up 10 bases, with 14 bases separating them. Written as DNA, the CDR3 is TGTGCCAGCAGCTCGGGGGGGGGTACTCCCCAGCATTTT. Translated: CASSSGGGTPQHF.

The table lists this clonotype with many counts. Here the CDR3 reads CASSLTGIGITVEQYF. The CDR3 nucleotides read TGCGCCAGCAGCTTGACCGGGATTGGGATTACGGTAGAGCAGTACTTC. The V and J genes are TRBV5-1 and TRBJ2-7, with a possible D match to TRBD2 (5 bases). CDR3 size: 16 residues. The germline gives CDR1 SGHRS, CDR2 YFSETQ. The V gene lost 1 base and the J gene lost 7 bases, with 21 bases spanning the gap.

The sample holds a few counts of this clonotype. The chain recombines TRBV6-4 with TRBJ1-1, with 9 bases matching TRBD1. CDR3 length: 12 residues. The junction had 2 bases not matched to a gene; V was cut back by 6 bases and J by 6 bases. Per the germline V gene, CDR1 is MRHNA and CDR2 is SNTAGT. The CDR3 region has the DNA TGTGCCAGCAGGGGACAGGGTTCTGAAGCTTTCTTT. It yields the protein CASRGQGSEAFF.

The genes are TRBV12-3 or TRBV12-4 and TRBJ1-1; D may be TRBD1 (5 bases). The CDR3 contains 13 residues. The germline V and J ends were trimmed by 1 base and 11 bases, with 14 bases remaining between them. The CDR3 coding sequence is TGTGCCAGCAGTTTAGTAGGGCAGGGTGGGGCTTTCTTT. It encodes CASSLVGQGGAFF.

In this sample, this clonotype turned up a few times. This sequence joins TRBV2 and TRBJ1-1; maybe TRBD1 (5 bases). The V gene lost 7 bases and the J gene lost 5 bases, with 11 bases spanning the gap. The CDR3 sequence is 12 residues long. In germline, CDR1 is SNHLY, CDR2 FYNNEI. CDR3 sequence: CASKGDGTEAFF. The CDR3 coding sequence is TGTGCCAGCAAAGGGGACGGTACTGAAGCTTTCTTT.

This clonotype was found many times. The chain is built from TRBV20-1 and TRBJ2-7; possible D gene TRBD1, 6 bases. The CDR3 is 12 residues long. Trimming removed 6 bases at V and 3 bases at J, with 12 bases between. Germline V gives CDR1 DFQATT, CDR2 SNEGSKA (reference sequence). The CDR3 loop reads CSATVGGYEQYF. The CDR3 coding sequence is TGCAGTGCCACCGTAGGGGGCTACGAGCAGTACTTC.

This clonotype was found a few times. The chain links TRBV7-3 to TRBJ2-1, with TRBD2 matching over 7 bases. The trim removed 2 bases at V and 7 bases at J, leaving 32 bases unmatched. CDR3 length: 23 residues. Germline CDR1 and CDR2: SGHTA and FQGTGA. CDR3 bases: TGTGCCAGCAGCTTACCCCATCTACCGACCAGGCGGGAGTCTGAAAGTGTCGGAAATGAGCAGTTCTTC. Translation gives CASSLPHLPTRRESESVGNEQFF.

The chain couples TRBV28 to TRBJ1-1; D perhaps matches TRBD1 (6 bases). CDR1 and CDR2 (germline): MDHEN, SYDVKM. Trimming took 7 bases from V and 5 from J, leaving 20 bases between them. The CDR3 consists of 15 residues. CDR3 coding DNA: TGTGCCAGCACCTCCGCTGGGGGCCTGGGTACTGAAGCTTTCTTT. It specifies CASTSAGGLGTEAFF. The variable domain in full, with the rest retrieved from reference TRBV28 and TRBJ1-1, is DVKVTQSSRYLVKRTGEKVFLECVQDMDHENMFWYRQDPGLGLRLIYFSYDVKMKEKGDIPEGYSVSREKKERFSLILESASTNQTSMYLCASTSAGGLGTEAFFGQGTRLTVV.

V gene TRBV28 combines with J gene TRBJ1-1; 7 bases map to TRBD1. The V segment lost 5 bases and the J segment 1 base; nucleotides outside the gene matches: 7. The CDR3 loop spans 15 amino acids. CDR1 is MDHEN, CDR2 SYDVKM, per germline. The CDR3 DNA reads TGTGCCAGCAGTCAAACAGGGGATTGGAACACTGAAGCTTTCTTT. It yields the protein CASSQTGDWNTEAFF.

The chain recombines TRBV30 with TRBJ1-2, with D maybe TRBD1 (5 bases). The CDR3 has 14 residues. Germline CDR1 and CDR2: GTSNPN and SVGIG (reference sequence). The V gene lost 3 bases and the J gene lost 3 bases, with 14 bases spanning the gap. The chain's CDR3 is CAWSLGGTYYGYTF. DNA for the CDR3: TGTGCCTGGAGCCTCGGGGGGACTTACTATGGCTACACCTTC. The entire variable domain, with the rest obtained from reference TRBV30 and TRBJ1-2, is as follows: SQTIHQWPATLVQPVGSPLSLECTVEGTSNPNLYWYRQAAGRGLQLLFYSVGIGQISSEVPQNLSASRPQDRQFILSSKKLLLSDSGFYLCAWSLGGTYYGYTFGSGTRLTVV.

This clonotype has a handful of counts. The rearrangement uses TRBV7-8 and TRBJ2-7, with 11 bases fitting TRBD2. The V gene's germline CDR1 is SGHVS and CDR2 FQNEAQ. The CDR3 sequence is 16 residues long. With V trimmed by 4 bases and J by 0 bases, 5 bases remained unmatched. CDR3 nucleotide sequence: TGTGCCAGCAGCTCAACTAGCGGGAGTGACTCCTACGAGCAGTACTTC. Translation gives CASSSTSGSDSYEQYF.

V gene TRBV6-5 combines with J gene TRBJ2-5; unclear D gene. From germline, CDR1 is MNHEY and CDR2 SVGAGI. This CDR3 contains 12 residues. The ends were cut back, 6 bases at V and 6 bases at J, with 11 bases in the middle. CDR3 protein: CASSPASKTQYF. The CDR3 DNA reads as TGTGCCAGCAGCCCGGCGTCAAAGACCCAGTACTTC.

Only a few counts were recorded for this clonotype. The chain links TRBV12-3 or TRBV12-4 to TRBJ1-6; D gene uncertain. V was cut by 4 bases and J by 7 bases, with 8 bases left in between. The CDR3 length is 13 residues. DNA of the CDR3: TGTGCCAGCAGTTCAGCACAGAATTCACCCCTCCACTTT. It encodes CASSSAQNSPLHF.

This clonotype was counted ten times or more. V usage is TRBV6-5 and J usage is TRBJ1-1; D uncertain. Looked up from germline, CDR1 is MNHEY and CDR2 is SVGAGI. This CDR3 has 14 amino acids. V was cut by 4 bases and J by 1 base, with 10 bases left in between. The CDR3 loop is CASSFDLKNTEAFF. CDR3 bases: TGTGCCAGCAGTTTTGACTTAAAGAACACTGAAGCTTTCTTT.